What follows are 25 T cell receptor beta chains derived from one specimen sequenced in a study of T cells in Graves' hyperthyroidism and ophthalmopathy. Template material for amplifying TCR beta CDR3 regions consisted of RNA transcripts. Initially, a first-round RT-PCR of the TCR CDR3 employed the HTBI primer set. MiXCR, run by TCRdb on the multiplex PCR reads, gives a single entry per CDR3 protein. The repertoire holds about 560,000 distinct CDR3 sequences, with over 15% as singletons. Sequenced input: blood. The origin of the receptors is a woman aged 18-35 years with Graves' hyperthyroidism.

The chain recombines TRBV20-1 with TRBJ2-1, with 8 nucleotides matching TRBD2. V dropped 2 bases and J dropped 0; count of bases not matched to a gene: 6. Germline CDR1 is DFQATT and CDR2 is SNEGSKA (reference sequence). CDR3 size: 16 residues. The CDR3 nucleotides are TGCAGTGCTAGATTACGACTAGCGTACTCCTACAATGAGCAGTTCTTC. Protein: CSARLRLAYSYNEQFF.

This clonotype turned up a few times. The chain recombines TRBV10-1 with TRBJ2-5; D is uncertain. Germline loops: CDR1 WNHNN, CDR2 SYGVQD (reference sequence). The CDR3 has 13 residues. Trimming took off 3 bases at V and 1 base at J, with 6 bases between the two ends. The CDR3 DNA reads TGCGCCAGCAGTGATGAAGTCCAAGAGACCCAGTACTTC. Translated, it gives CASSDEVQETQYF.

J is TRBJ2-3 and V is TRBV6-1, with 9 bases that match TRBD1. Germline trimming cut 0 bases from V and 2 bases from J; bases unmatched to any gene: 6. This CDR3 region has 17 residues. Per the germline V gene, CDR1 is MNHNS and CDR2 is SASEGT. In DNA, the CDR3 is TGTGCCAGCAGTGAAGCGCAGGGGACAGGGTTCACAGATACGCAGTATTTT. Encoded protein: CASSEAQGTGFTDTQYF.

The chain couples TRBV5-5 to TRBJ2-1, with TRBD1 matching 10 bases. V gave up 5 bases and J gave up 2 bases; unmatched junction bases: 4. This CDR3 contains 15 residues. Germline assignment: CDR1 SGHKS and CDR2 YYEKEE (reference sequence). In DNA form, the CDR3 reads TGTGCCAGCAGGCCGGGACAGGGGACCTACAATGAGCAGTTCTTC. It translates to CASRPGQGTYNEQFF.

The rearrangement uses TRBV6-1 and TRBJ2-1; D is unclear. The length of the CDR3 is 15 residues. The germline V gene encodes CDR1 MNHNS and CDR2 SASEGT. The V gene lost 5 bases and the J gene lost 4 bases, with 15 bases spanning the gap. The CDR3 sequence: CASSPGPPGYNEQFF. CDR3 in DNA: TGTGCCAGCAGTCCTGGGCCCCCCGGGTACAATGAGCAGTTCTTC.

V gene TRBV14 combines with J gene TRBJ1-3, with a possible D match to TRBD1 (6 bases). The CDR3 has 15 amino acids. Deletions cut 3 bases from V and 4 bases from J, with 13 bases between. CDR1 and CDR2 (germline): SGHDN, FVKESK. DNA of the CDR3: TGTGCCAGCAGCCACCCCATGACAGGAGGAAACACCATATATTTT. Its protein product is CASSHPMTGGNTIYF.

This clonotype was counted at least ten times. The chain employs TRBV7-3 and TRBJ2-2; D unclear. V lost 2 bases to trimming and J lost 1 base, with 8 bases between them. Per the germline V gene, CDR1 is SGHTA and CDR2 is FQGTGA. The CDR3 contains 15 residues. In DNA, the CDR3 is TGTGCCAGCAGCTTAGACCGACGGAACACCGGGGAGCTGTTTTTT. It specifies CASSLDRRNTGELFF.

This clonotype was seen a handful of times. The rearrangement links TRBV20-1 to TRBJ2-5; no firm D call. Between the trimmed V and J ends, which lost 6 bases and 1 base, there was a span of 12 bases. Germline loops: CDR1 DFQATT, CDR2 SNEGSKA (reference sequence). The CDR3 totals 13 residues. The CDR3, as DNA: TGCAGTGCCCGTCCGGGCTCCCAAGAGACCCAGTACTTC. This translates into CSARPGSQETQYF.

This chain connects TRBV20-1 to TRBJ2-7, with D perhaps being TRBD1 or TRBD2 (5 bases each). V lost 3 bases and J lost 4, with 16 bases in between. CDR3 length: 14 residues. Germline CDR1 DFQATT, CDR2 SNEGSKA (reference sequence). The CDR3 spells CSARGDGRGYEQYF. CDR3 DNA: TGCAGTGCTAGGGGGGACGGTCGTGGGTACGAGCAGTACTTC.

As to this clonotype: A single base separates this from a much larger clone, so it may be a read error. The rearrangement joins TRBV5-1 to TRBJ2-7; 9 positions agree with TRBD1. Germline CDR1 SGHRS, CDR2 YFSETQ. The CDR3 is 15 residues long. CDR3 protein: CASSGGQGSSHEQYF. The CDR3 DNA reads TGCGCCAGCAGCGGGGGACAGGGCAGCTCCCACGAGCAGTACTTC.

This clonotype has a count of ten or more. This chain's CDR3 is CASRNGGGRSNEQFF. The CDR3 bases are TGTGCCAGCAGAAATGGTGGTGGCCGGTCCAATGAGCAGTTCTTC. The chain uses TRBV7-2 and TRBJ2-1; no reliable D call. This CDR3 is built from 15 residues. The V end lost 6 bases, the J end lost 6 bases, and 18 bases lay between the germline ends. From germline, CDR1 is SGHTA and CDR2 FQGNSA.

This clonotype appeared many times. This chain uses TRBV30 with TRBJ2-7, with a possible D match to TRBD1 (5 bases). The CDR3 extends over 12 amino acids. Deletions cut 2 bases from V and 3 bases from J, with 8 bases between. From germline, CDR1 is GTSNPN and CDR2 SVGIG (reference sequence). This CDR3 is CAWSIQGYEQYF. The CDR3 coding sequence is TGTGCCTGGAGTATTCAGGGCTACGAGCAGTACTTC. Based on the CDR3 plus reference TRBV30 and TRBJ2-7, the full variable domain is SQTIHQWPATLVQPVGSPLSLECTVEGTSNPNLYWYRQAAGRGLQLLFYSVGIGQISSEVPQNLSASRPQDRQFILSSKKLLLSDSGFYLCAWSIQGYEQYFGPGTRLTVT.

This clonotype was detected many times. V usage is TRBV2 and J usage is TRBJ2-7; unclear D gene. This CDR3 comprises 12 residues. The V gene lost 3 bases and the J gene lost 0 bases, with 3 bases spanning the gap. Germline V CDR1 and CDR2: SNHLY, FYNNEI. CDR3 amino acids: CASSEGSYEQYF. CDR3 sequence (DNA): TGTGCCAGCAGTGAGGGCTCCTACGAGCAGTACTTC.

This clonotype was observed a few times. The V call is TRBV9, the J call TRBJ2-7; tentative D call: TRBD2 (5 bases). CDR3 length: 13 residues. V was trimmed by 0 bases and J by 5 bases, leaving 9 bases between them. Germline CDR1 and CDR2: SGDLS and YYNGEE. This chain's CDR3 is CASSVGVANEQYF. CDR3 bases: TGTGCCAGCAGCGTAGGGGTAGCGAACGAGCAGTACTTC. The full variable domain, with the rest looked up from reference TRBV9 and TRBJ2-7, is DSGVTQTPKHLITATGQRVTLRCSPRSGDLSVYWYQQSLDQGLQFLIQYYNGEERAKGNILERFSAQQFPDLHSELNLSSLELGDSALYFCASSVGVANEQYFGPGTRLTVT.

This clonotype was counted many times. The gene calls are TRBV4-2 and TRBJ2-1, with a possible D match to TRBD1 (6 bases). The ends were cut back, 0 bases at V and 16 bases at J, with 16 bases in the middle. The CDR3 is 13 residues long. Germline V CDR1 and CDR2: LGHNA, YNFKEQ. The CDR3 loop reads CASSQDGERGTFF. The CDR3 DNA is TGTGCCAGCAGCCAAGATGGGGAGAGGGGGACCTTCTTC.

This clonotype showed up many times. The V and J genes are TRBV2 and TRBJ2-1; 11 bases map to TRBD2. V was clipped by 4 bases and J by 4 bases; unmatched bases: 3. This CDR3 has 15 amino acids. CDR1 and CDR2 (germline): SNHLY, FYNNEI. CDR3 in DNA: TGTGCCAGCAGTGGGGGGACTAGCGGATACAATGAGCAGTTCTTC. As protein: CASSGGTSGYNEQFF.

The sample holds a few counts of this clonotype. The chain couples TRBV6-1 to TRBJ2-1; TRBD2 matches at 10 bases. This CDR3 is 15 amino acids long. From germline, CDR1 is MNHNS and CDR2 SASEGT. The V gene end was trimmed by 6 bases and the J gene end by 6 bases; junction bases not matched to a gene: 8. The CDR3, as DNA: TGTGCCAGCAGACCCAGCGGGAGGGCCTTCAATGAGCAGTTCTTC. Protein sequence: CASRPSGRAFNEQFF.

Only a few counts were recorded for this clonotype. The chain is built from TRBV5-1 and TRBJ2-5; no clear D gene. Trimming took off 2 bases at V and 5 bases at J, with 10 bases between the two ends. In germline, CDR1 is SGHRS, CDR2 YFSETQ. CDR3 size: 13 residues. This CDR3 is CASSLNFGETQYF. The CDR3 DNA follows: TGCGCCAGCAGCTTAAACTTCGGCGAGACCCAGTACTTC.

The chain couples TRBV20-1 to TRBJ1-2; the match to TRBD1 covers 9 bases. The germline V gene encodes CDR1 DFQATT and CDR2 SNEGSKA (reference sequence). J was trimmed by 8 bases and V by 5 bases; bases with no gene match: 18. The length of the CDR3 is 16 residues. The CDR3 nucleotides are TGCAGTGCTGGGGGCACAGGACAGGGGAAAAGCTCCGGCTACACCTTC. It translates to CSAGGTGQGKSSGYTF.

This clonotype was recorded many times. The V and J genes are TRBV28 and TRBJ2-5, with a weak D call TRBD1 (5 bases). Trimming left V 3 bases short and J 0 bases short, with 8 bases between. Germline V gene data show CDR1 as MDHEN and CDR2 as SYDVKM. The CDR3 extends over 14 amino acids. CDR3 loop: CASSLTVYQETQYF. CDR3 nucleotide sequence: TGTGCCAGCAGTTTGACAGTGTACCAAGAGACCCAGTACTTC.

This clonotype showed up just a few times. V usage is TRBV19 and J usage is TRBJ1-5; D gene unclear. The CDR3 contains 13 residues. Germline assignment: CDR1 LNHDA and CDR2 SQIVND (reference sequence). V was cut by 5 bases and J by 3 bases, with 8 bases left in between. As DNA, the CDR3 is TGTGCCAGTAGTTTCACCTACAATCAGCCCCAGCATTTT. It specifies CASSFTYNQPQHF.

This clonotype was detected ten times or more. The V gene is TRBV11-2, the J gene TRBJ2-1; 9 bases align to TRBD2. This CDR3 is built from 14 residues. After removal of 1 base from V and 8 bases from J, the junction contained 3 bases not matched to a gene. Germline V gives CDR1 SGHAT, CDR2 FQNNGV. CDR3 sequence (DNA): TGTGCCAGCAGCTTAGGAGCGGGGGGATATGAGCAGTTCTTC. This translates into CASSLGAGGYEQFF.

This sequence joins TRBV4-2 and TRBJ1-5, with 11 bases aligning to TRBD1. The CDR3 has 16 residues. With 4 bases clipped from V and 1 base from J, the junction kept 3 bases outside the gene matches. The germline V gene has CDR1 LGHNA and CDR2 YNFKEQ. Written as DNA, the CDR3 is TGTGCCAGCAGCCCCCGGACAGGGGGCAGCAATCAGCCCCAGCATTTT. Its translation: CASSPRTGGSNQPQHF.

Many counts were recorded for this clonotype. The J gene is TRBJ1-2, the V gene TRBV29-1; D unresolved. The length of the CDR3 is 14 residues. Germline CDR1 SQVTM, CDR2 ANQGSEA. The V end lost 6 bases, the J end lost 1 base, and 15 bases lay between the germline ends. This chain's CDR3 is CSVQPADGNYGYTF. Here the CDR3 DNA reads TGCAGCGTCCAACCTGCGGACGGTAACTATGGCTACACCTTC.

This clonotype was picked up a small number of times. The chain recombines TRBV20-1 with TRBJ1-5; D gene unclear. V lost 6 bases and J lost 4, with 16 bases in between. CDR1 is DFQATT, CDR2 SNEGSKA, per germline (reference sequence). The CDR3 covers 14 residues. The DNA of the CDR3 is TGCAGTGCGGGCCGGGATCTAAGGAATCAGCCCCAGCATTTT. Residues: CSAGRDLRNQPQHF.